This TCR beta chain is drawn from a study of metastatic and nonmetastatic thyroid tumors. On the study more broadly: Repertoire data that came from the blood and tumor or nodule tissue of malignant and benign thyroid patients were compared. General study results and limits: Versus benign nodules, malignant thyroid tumors reportedly had significantly higher TCR beta diversity, in blood and tumor.

This clone was picked up a small number of times. The antigen remains unidentified. Trimming cost V 3 bases and J 5 bases; bases outside gene matches: 5. Germline assignment: CDR1 WSHSY and CDR2 SAAADI. The CDR3 has 14 amino acids. No patient had received any treatment before thyroid surgery. TCRdb re-clonotyped the PCR reads via MiXCR. The table has just over 20,000 clones, 12% seen once. The chain employs TRBV10-2 and TRBJ2-7; 9 bases line up with TRBD2. This TCR was sampled from a male donor with papillary thyroid cancer or a benign thyroid nodule (not recorded which). Some clones in this sample may be carry-over from other donors' samples. Sequencing was performed on blood. The CDR3 DNA reads TGCGCCAGCAGTGACGCTAGCGGGGTCAACGAGCAGTACTTC. Translated: CASSDASGVNEQYF.